A single sample is the source of the 30 T cell receptor beta chains below, sequenced in a study of T cells after yellow fever vaccination. TCRdb re-derived calls from the 5' RACE reads in MiXCR, one entry per CDR3 protein. The sample lists about 120,000 distinct CDR3 sequences, approximately 7.1% seen once, with 2.7% in the top ten. The sample in question was CD4+ T cells sorted from PBMCs, obtained around 45 days after the first yellow fever vaccination. These receptors were obtained from a man between 18 and 35 years old who received the YFV17D yellow fever vaccine.

This clonotype has ten or more counts. The V call is TRBV9, the J call TRBJ2-5, with TRBD1 matching 7 bases. The trim removed 4 bases at V and 5 bases at J, leaving 14 bases unmatched. CDR3 size: 16 residues. Germline CDR1 SGDLS, CDR2 YYNGEE. CDR3 amino acids: CASSSRTGLTAETQYF. The CDR3 region has the DNA TGTGCCAGCAGCAGCCGGACAGGCCTGACGGCCGAGACCCAGTACTTC.

The table lists this clonotype with many counts. The gene calls are TRBV7-2 and TRBJ2-7; D call uncertain. There are 12 residues in the CDR3. Germline CDR1 SGHTA, CDR2 FQGNSA. The V gene lost 4 bases and the J gene lost 0 bases, with 4 bases spanning the gap. This chain's CDR3 is CASSSSSYEQYV. The DNA of the CDR3 is TGTGCCAGCAGCTCGAGCTCCTACGAGCAGTACGTC.

This clonotype was found many times. The CDR3 DNA reads as TGTGCCAGCAGCCTTCGAGGGGATGAAGCTTTCTTT. Protein sequence: CASSLRGDEAFF. The V and J genes are TRBV14 and TRBJ1-1; D perhaps matches TRBD1 (5 bases). CDR1 is SGHDN and CDR2 is FVKESK in the germline V gene. Trimming cost V 4 bases and J 7 bases, with 10 bases left between them. The CDR3 has 12 residues.

This clonotype was counted ten times or more. The J gene is TRBJ2-3, the V gene TRBV7-2, with 11 bases aligning to TRBD2. V shed 5 bases and J 4 bases; nucleotides not matched to a gene: 8. Germline CDR1 reads SGHTA; CDR2 reads FQGNSA. The CDR3 totals 16 residues. This chain's CDR3 is CASSVSGTSGADTQYF. CDR3 in DNA: TGTGCCAGCAGCGTCAGCGGGACTAGCGGAGCAGATACGCAGTATTTT.

A few counts support this clonotype. J is TRBJ2-6 and V is TRBV6-2 or TRBV6-3, with TRBD1 matching 8 bases. Germline CDR1 reads MNHEY; CDR2 reads SVGEGT. This CDR3 contains 18 residues. V lost 0 bases to trimming and J lost 2 bases; unmatched junction nucleotides: 6. The CDR3 region is CASSYSTQGATGANVLTF. In DNA, the CDR3 is TGTGCCAGCAGTTACTCGACTCAGGGGGCGACTGGGGCCAACGTCCTGACTTTC.

This clonotype came up many times. The chain combines TRBV12-3 or TRBV12-4 with TRBJ2-5; no reliable D call. This CDR3 contains 13 residues. Trimming took off 3 bases at V and 6 bases at J, with 11 bases between the two ends. CDR3 coding DNA: TGTGCCAGCAGTTTTCTTGGGCAGAAGACCCAGTACTTC. Encoded protein: CASSFLGQKTQYF.

This clonotype was observed many times. The rearrangement joins TRBV4-3 to TRBJ2-7; weak D call: TRBD1 (6 bases). The ends were cut back, 4 bases at V and 3 bases at J, with 16 bases in the middle. Germline loops: CDR1 LGHNA, CDR2 YSLEER. The CDR3 consists of 15 residues. The CDR3 loop reads CASSLLDTQGYEQYF. The CDR3 nucleotides are TGCGCCAGCAGCCTTCTAGATACACAGGGCTACGAGCAGTACTTC.

In its sample, this clonotype was seen many times. The CDR3 DNA sequence: TGTGCCAGCAAGGGGGATAGCTATGGCTACACCTTC. Amino acid sequence: CASKGDSYGYTF. The chain couples TRBV13 to TRBJ1-2; tentative D call: TRBD1 (6 bases). The CDR3 contains 12 residues. Trimming stripped 7 bases from V and 4 bases from J, with 10 bases between. Germline V gives CDR1 PRHDT, CDR2 FYEKMQ (reference sequence).

V is TRBV12-2 and J is TRBJ1-2; TRBD1, the table's D call, was not compared with the DNA. TRBV12-2 is assigned pseudogene status. The CDR3 spans 17 residues. The CDR3 reads CASRLVARTGEGYGYTF. The CDR3 bases are TGTGCAAGTCGCTTAGTAGCTAGGACAGGGGAGGGCTATGGCTACACCTTC.

This clonotype was detected a few times. The chain has TRBV20-1 and TRBJ2-7; TRBD1 agrees at 11 bases. CDR3 length equals 18 residues. Germline trimming cut 2 bases from V and 5 bases from J; bases unmatched to any gene: 17. The germline CDR1 and CDR2 sequences are DFQATT and SNEGSKA (reference sequence). In nucleotides, the CDR3 is TGCAGTGCTAGACCCGGAGGACAGGGGGCCATTAGAAGGCACGAGCAGTACTTC. Translating it yields CSARPGGQGAIRRHEQYF.

This clonotype was counted at least ten times. For the CDR3, the DNA is TGTGCCAGCAGCCGATCCATGGCGGAGGGTCGAGCAGATACGCAGTATTTT. Residues: CASSRSMAEGRADTQYF. V is TRBV5-5 and J is TRBJ2-3, with a possible D match to TRBD2 (6 bases). The CDR3 spans 17 residues. Germline CDR1 is SGHKS and CDR2 is YYEKEE (reference sequence). The V end was cut by 4 bases, the J end by 4 bases, with 22 bases between.

This clonotype was detected ten times or more. The rearrangement links TRBV5-1 to TRBJ2-7, with D tentatively TRBD2 (8 bases). The CDR3 contains 18 residues. V was shortened by 4 bases and J by 4 bases, with 27 bases between the two germline ends. Germline V gene data show CDR1 as SGHRS and CDR2 as YFSETQ. The CDR3 reads CASSLPTGSGTRPYEQYF. CDR3 nucleotide sequence: TGCGCCAGCAGCCTTCCGACAGGGTCGGGGACTAGACCGTACGAGCAGTACTTC. The variable domain in full, completed from reference TRBV5-1 and TRBJ2-7, reads KAGVTQTPRYLIKTRGQQVTLSCSPISGHRSVSWYQQTPGQGLQFLFEYFSETQRNKGNFPGRFSGRQFSNSRSEMNVSTLELGDSALYLCASSLPTGSGTRPYEQYFGPGTRLTVT.

This clonotype has at least ten counts. J is TRBJ1-2 and V is TRBV5-6, with TRBD1 matching 8 bases. This CDR3 has 14 amino acids. V gave up 1 base and J gave up 6 bases; unmatched junction bases: 5. The germline V gene encodes CDR1 SGHDT and CDR2 YYEEEE. The CDR3 coding sequence is TGTGCCAGCAGCTTGCACAGGGGGTCCCATGGCTACACCTTC. Its translation: CASSLHRGSHGYTF.

This clonotype appeared many times. The chain carries TRBV20-1 and TRBJ1-4; D might be TRBD1 (5 bases). Germline V CDR1 and CDR2: DFQATT, SNEGSKA (reference sequence). The V end was cut by 0 bases, the J end by 5 bases, with 13 bases between. The CDR3 sequence is 15 residues long. The CDR3 reads CSARDLEDTNEKLFF. CDR3 sequence (DNA): TGCAGTGCTAGAGATCTGGAGGACACCAATGAAAAACTGTTTTTT.

This clonotype was recorded at least ten times. This chain connects TRBV15 to TRBJ2-5, with D perhaps given as TRBD1 or TRBD2 (5 bases each). CDR3 size: 16 residues. Germline V gene sequence: CDR1 LNHNV, CDR2 YYDKDF (reference sequence). V lost 0 bases and J lost 4, with 15 bases in between. The CDR3 DNA sequence: TGTGCCACCAGCAGAGATGGACCCGGGGCCCGAGAGACCCAGTACTTC. Encoded protein: CATSRDGPGARETQYF.

Regarding this clonotype: A much larger clone lies a single base off, so this may be a read error. The J gene is TRBJ1-1, the V gene TRBV5-8, with D possibly being TRBD1 (5 bases). Germline V lookup: CDR1 SGHTS, CDR2 YDEGEE. This CDR3 has 14 amino acids. The ends were cut back, 0 bases at V and 8 bases at J, with 14 bases in the middle. DNA of the CDR3: TGTGCCAGCAGCTTGGGGCATGGGGGACTAGAAGCTTTCTTT. This codes for CASSLGHGGLEAFF.

This clonotype has ten or more counts. The chain has TRBV5-1 and TRBJ1-1; tentative D call: TRBD1 (6 bases). Germline V gene sequence: CDR1 SGHRS, CDR2 YFSETQ. This CDR3 comprises 15 residues. Trimming left V 0 bases short and J 4 bases short, with 13 bases between. The DNA for the CDR3 is TGCGCCAGCAGCTTGGATACAGGGCTGGGCACTGAAGCTTTCTTT. It is translated as CASSLDTGLGTEAFF.

There are many counts of this clonotype. The J gene is TRBJ1-5, the V gene TRBV2; D unresolved. V lost 4 bases and J lost 7, with 8 bases in between. In germline, CDR1 is SNHLY, CDR2 FYNNEI. The CDR3 length is 12 residues. In nucleotides, the CDR3 is TGTGCCAGCAGTGTGTGGGTCCAGCCCCAGCATTTT. It specifies CASSVWVQPQHF.

The table lists this clonotype with many counts. The J gene is TRBJ2-7, the V gene TRBV28, with no clear D. The V end lost 3 bases, the J end lost 0 bases, and 6 bases lay between the germline ends. The CDR3 is 13 amino acids. Looked up from germline, CDR1 is MDHEN and CDR2 is SYDVKM. For the CDR3, the DNA is TGTGCCAGCAGTTTCAGGAGCTCCTACGAGCAGTACGTC. Amino acids: CASSFRSSYEQYV.

This clonotype has a count of ten or more. The chain has TRBV9 and TRBJ2-5, with 9 positions matching TRBD2. The CDR3 sequence is 15 residues long. J gave up 0 bases and V 3 bases, and 3 bases lay outside the gene matches. The germline CDR1 and CDR2 sequences are SGDLS and YYNGEE. CDR3 sequence: CASSASGGYQETQYF. CDR3 bases: TGTGCCAGCAGCGCCAGCGGGGGGTACCAAGAGACCCAGTACTTC.

In its sample, this clonotype was seen many times. The rearrangement links TRBV7-3 to TRBJ2-1; 15 bases are shared with TRBD2. Germline-derived CDR1 and CDR2 are SGHTA and FQGTGA. The CDR3 loop spans 14 amino acids. Trimming at V came to 3 bases and at J to 12 bases, leaving 3 bases not matched to a gene. This CDR3 reads CASSFGTSGGTQFF. In nucleotides, the CDR3 is TGTGCCAGCAGCTTCGGGACTAGCGGGGGGACGCAGTTCTTC.

About this clonotype itself: One end of the junction fails to match germline, which may point to a read error. CDR3 region: CARSKQEGTGELSF. The CDR3 DNA is TGTGCCAGAAGTAAACAGGAGGGGACCGGGGAGCTGTCTTTT. The chain uses TRBV7-3 and TRBJ2-2, with D possibly TRBD2 on 6 matching bases. The CDR3 runs to 14 residues. CDR1 and CDR2 from the germline V gene are SGHTA and FQGTGA.

This clonotype was observed at least ten times. V gene TRBV14 combines with J gene TRBJ2-3, with D hard to call. The CDR3 covers 13 residues. Germline V gene data show CDR1 as SGHDN and CDR2 as FVKESK. The V gene lost 1 base and the J gene lost 10 bases, with 12 bases spanning the gap. CDR3 in amino acids: CASSQVDLSAQYF. CDR3 DNA sequence: TGTGCCAGCAGCCAAGTGGATTTGAGCGCGCAGTATTTT.

This clonotype was observed many times. V gene TRBV5-1 combines with J gene TRBJ2-7; TRBD2 matches 7 bases. V shed 5 bases, J shed 5 bases, and the junction held 4 bases outside the gene matches. The CDR3 length is 12 residues. CDR1 and CDR2 (germline): SGHRS, YFSETQ. DNA of the CDR3: TGCGCCAGCAGGGGAGGGATAAACGAGCAGTACTTC. This codes for CASRGGINEQYF.

This chain connects TRBV18 to TRBJ2-7; D uncertain. V was clipped by 0 bases and J by 3 bases, with 9 bases between them. The CDR3 loop spans 14 amino acids. From germline, CDR1 is KGHSH and CDR2 LQKENI. The CDR3 protein is CASSPPRDVYEQYF. The CDR3 nucleotides read TGTGCCAGCTCACCACCTAGGGATGTCTACGAGCAGTACTTC.

This clonotype was seen repeatedly, ten times or more. CDR3 sequence reads: CASSLFGTDTQYF. Here the CDR3 DNA reads TGCGCCAGCAGCTTGTTCGGCACAGATACGCAGTATTTT. The V gene is TRBV5-1, the J gene TRBJ2-3; unclear D gene. CDR3 length: 13 amino acids. Germline-derived CDR1 and CDR2 are SGHRS and YFSETQ. V was pared by 1 base and J by 1 base, with 4 bases between.

In its sample, this clonotype was seen many times. The chain joins TRBV7-2 to TRBJ1-5; weak D call: TRBD1 (5 bases). The CDR3 is 14 residues long. Trimming took off 3 bases at V and 2 bases at J, with 8 bases between the two ends. Germline CDR1 and CDR2: SGHTA and FQGNSA. This CDR3 is CASSLLGGNQPQHF. Written as DNA, the CDR3 is TGTGCCAGCAGCTTGTTAGGGGGCAATCAGCCCCAGCATTTT.

This clonotype was seen repeatedly, ten times or more. V usage is TRBV20-1 and J usage is TRBJ1-4; unclear D gene. Per germline, CDR1 DFQATT and CDR2 SNEGSKA (reference sequence). This CDR3 spans 16 amino acids. Between the trimmed V and J ends, which lost 0 bases and 0 bases, there was a span of 11 bases. The CDR3, as DNA: TGCAGTGCTAGAGATCCCAGCGGGGCAACTAATGAAAAACTGTTTTTT. This encodes CSARDPSGATNEKLFF.

This clonotype occurred many times. The chain links TRBV5-1 to TRBJ2-5; D could derive from TRBD1 or TRBD2 (7 bases each). The CDR3 covers 14 residues. The germline gives CDR1 SGHRS, CDR2 YFSETQ. Between the trimmed V and J ends, which lost 4 bases and 2 bases, there was a span of 12 bases. The CDR3 DNA is TGCGCCAGCAGCCCAGGGGGGGTACAAGAGACCCAGTACTTC. This translates into CASSPGGVQETQYF.

This clonotype came up many times. This chain links TRBV3-1 with TRBJ2-7; the D gene is possibly TRBD1 (5 bases). This CDR3 region has 11 residues. The germline CDR1 and CDR2 sequences are LGHDT and YNNKEL (reference sequence). V dropped 4 bases and J dropped 6 bases, with 7 bases sitting between them. This chain's CDR3 is CASSLQGEQYF. CDR3 sequence (DNA): TGTGCCAGCAGCCTCCAGGGCGAGCAGTACTTC.